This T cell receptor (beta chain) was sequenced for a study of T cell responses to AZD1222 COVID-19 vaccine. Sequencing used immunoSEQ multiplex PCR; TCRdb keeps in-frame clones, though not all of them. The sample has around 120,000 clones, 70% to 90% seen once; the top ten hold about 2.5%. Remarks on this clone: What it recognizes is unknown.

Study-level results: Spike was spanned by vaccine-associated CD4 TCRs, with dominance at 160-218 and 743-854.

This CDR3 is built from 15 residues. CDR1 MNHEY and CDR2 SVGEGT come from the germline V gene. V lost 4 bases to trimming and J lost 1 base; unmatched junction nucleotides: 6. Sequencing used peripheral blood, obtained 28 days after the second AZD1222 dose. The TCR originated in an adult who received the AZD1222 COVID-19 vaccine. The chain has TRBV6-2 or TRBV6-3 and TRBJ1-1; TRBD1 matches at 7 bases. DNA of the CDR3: TGTGCCAGCAGTTCACGGGGGACAGCGAACACTGAAGCTTTCTTT. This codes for CASSSRGTANTEAFF.